Following are 29 T cell receptor beta chains from one sample sequenced in a study of blood T cell repertoires in COVID-19. The method was immunoSEQ multiplex PCR; TCRdb's version includes in-frame clones alone and lacks a portion of them. In the table there are 250,000 or so clones, approximately 90% of which are singletons. The sample taken for sequencing was PBMCs or T cells enriched from blood (not recorded which). Receptors were obtained from a man aged 50 to 60 who had been exposed to COVID-19.

The CDR3 DNA reads TGTGCCAGCAGCCCGTGGACAGGGACCATATGGGGCACTGAAGCTTTCTTT. Encoded protein: CASSPWTGTIWGTEAFF. The V and J genes are TRBV7-9 and TRBJ1-1, with 8 bases matching TRBD1. J lost 4 bases, V lost 5 bases, and 15 bases had no gene match. The CDR3 has 17 residues. The V gene's germline CDR1 is SEHNR and CDR2 FQNEAQ (reference sequence).

Remarks on this clone: Compared with germline, one end of the junction differs, possibly owing to a read error. This chain joins TRBV19 and TRBJ2-3; the match to TRBD2 covers 11 bases. Germline CDR1 is LNHDA and CDR2 is SQIVND (reference sequence). The CDR3 covers 18 residues. CDR3 DNA: TGTGCGAGTAACCCCCGGACTAGCGGGCCCCTCGGAACAGATACGCAGTATTTT. Translating it yields CASNPRTSGPLGTDTQYF.

Here the CDR3 reads CAWSVTNQPQHF. The CDR3 coding sequence is TGTGCCTGGAGTGTAACTAATCAGCCCCAGCATTTT. V is TRBV30 and J is TRBJ1-5; D remains unclear. Deletions cut 0 bases from V and 4 bases from J, with 4 bases between. Germline V lookup: CDR1 GTSNPN, CDR2 SVGIG (reference sequence). The CDR3 is 12 amino acids. The full variable domain, in which reference TRBV30 and TRBJ1-5 provide the parts outside the CDR3, is SQTIHQWPATLVQPVGSPLSLECTVEGTSNPNLYWYRQAAGRGLQLLFYSVGIGQISSEVPQNLSASRPQDRQFILSSKKLLLSDSGFYLCAWSVTNQPQHFGDGTRLSIL.

V usage is TRBV9 and J usage is TRBJ2-1; 7 bases agree with TRBD1. The CDR3 totals 18 residues. V lost 3 bases to trimming and J lost 3 bases; unmatched junction nucleotides: 15. Germline V gives CDR1 SGDLS, CDR2 YYNGEE. The DNA of the CDR3 is TGTGCCAGCAGCGCCGGGACAGAGGGATCAAGAATCTACAATGAGCAGTTCTTC. Its protein product is CASSAGTEGSRIYNEQFF.

The gene calls are TRBV5-1 and TRBJ2-5; 9 bases agree with TRBD2. V trimming: 0 bases; J trimming: 5 bases; junction bases outside the gene matches: 14. The V gene's germline CDR1 is SGHRS and CDR2 YFSETQ. This CDR3 comprises 18 residues. CDR3 in DNA: TGCGCCAGCAGCTTGGCCCAACTAGCGGGCACCAGAGGGGAGACCCAGTACTTC. It encodes CASSLAQLAGTRGETQYF. The variable domain in full, with the rest retrieved from reference TRBV5-1 and TRBJ2-5, is KAGVTQTPRYLIKTRGQQVTLSCSPISGHRSVSWYQQTPGQGLQFLFEYFSETQRNKGNFPGRFSGRQFSNSRSEMNVSTLELGDSALYLCASSLAQLAGTRGETQYFGPGTRLLVL.

Comments on this clone: One junction end does not reproduce the germline sequence, and a read error may be involved. This chain uses TRBV11-2 with TRBJ1-2, with D unclear. This CDR3 contains 11 residues. The germline CDR1 and CDR2 sequences are SGHAT and FQNNGV. The CDR3 loop reads CASSLADPGGF. The CDR3 bases are TGTGCCAGCAGCTTAGCTGATCCAGGAGGCTTC.

V gene TRBV29-1 combines with J gene TRBJ2-5; TRBD1 matches at 8 bases. The CDR3 spans 12 residues. Germline V CDR1 and CDR2: SQVTM, ANQGSEA. Trimming took 3 bases from V and 5 from J; bases not matched to a gene: 2. DNA for the CDR3: TGCAGCGTTGACAGGGGGCACGAGACCCAGTACTTC. It is translated as CSVDRGHETQYF.

The chain is built from TRBV7-2 and TRBJ1-3; possible D gene TRBD1, 6 bases. There are 15 residues in the CDR3. The germline V and J ends were trimmed by 3 bases and 3 bases, with 12 bases remaining between them. The germline CDR1 and CDR2 sequences are SGHTA and FQGNSA. The CDR3 loop is CASSLYRAGGNTIYF. In nucleotides, the CDR3 is TGTGCCAGCAGCTTGTACAGGGCGGGTGGAAACACCATATATTTT.

The chain couples TRBV5-1 to TRBJ2-3; 7 bases are shared with TRBD2. Germline V lookup: CDR1 SGHRS, CDR2 YFSETQ. CDR3 size: 16 residues. The J segment lost 0 bases and the V segment lost 5 bases, leaving 9 bases of the junction unmatched. This CDR3 reads CASRSRGVVSTDTQYF. In DNA form, the CDR3 reads TGCGCCAGCAGGTCTCGGGGGGTAGTTAGCACAGATACGCAGTATTTT.

This clone was detected once. The gene calls are TRBV6-1 and TRBJ1-1, with TRBD1 matching over 8 bases. CDR1 MNHNS and CDR2 SASEGT come from the germline V gene. V dropped 2 bases and J dropped 4; count of bases not matched to a gene: 3. This CDR3 has 14 amino acids. The CDR3 nucleotides read TGTGCCAGCAGTGAAACAGGGGGGGCCACTGAAGCTTTCTTT. Translated, it gives CASSETGGATEAFF.

This clone was observed a few times. CDR3 sequence reads: CASSNGEYEQYF. Written as DNA, the CDR3 is TGTGCCAGCAGCAACGGGGAGTACGAGCAGTACTTC. This chain joins TRBV21-1 and TRBJ2-7; TRBD2 reflects the table's D call only, with no check against the DNA. TRBV21-1 is a pseudogene segment. CDR3 length: 12 amino acids.

The chain has TRBV12-3 or TRBV12-4 and TRBJ2-7; the match to TRBD1 covers 7 bases. The length of the CDR3 is 13 residues. The V and J ends lost 4 bases and 6 bases, in that order; junction bases with no gene match: 6. The CDR3 region is CASSSHRGSEQYV. For the CDR3, the DNA is TGTGCCAGCAGTTCCCACAGGGGTTCCGAGCAGTACGTC.

The sample holds one count of this clone. The rearrangement links TRBV18 to TRBJ1-1; D not resolved. The CDR3 has 16 amino acids. Trimming cost V 4 bases and J 3 bases, with 18 bases left between them. Germline-derived CDR1 and CDR2 are KGHSH and LQKENI. CDR3 protein: CASSLPGVSVYTEAFF. The CDR3 DNA is TGTGCCAGCTCACTCCCGGGAGTATCCGTGTACACTGAAGCTTTCTTT.

This chain uses TRBV5-1 with TRBJ2-1; 9 bases fit TRBD2. This CDR3 contains 14 residues. J was trimmed by 12 bases and V by 6 bases; bases with no gene match: 13. The germline gives CDR1 SGHRS, CDR2 YFSETQ. CDR3 nucleotide sequence: TGCGCCAGCACCCCGGGACTAGCAGAGGGTTGGCAGTTCTTC. Its protein is CASTPGLAEGWQFF.

The rearrangement uses TRBV5-1 and TRBJ1-6; D is unclear. Deletions cut 0 bases from V and 7 bases from J, with 8 bases between. This CDR3 comprises 14 residues. Germline-derived CDR1 and CDR2 are SGHRS and YFSETQ. The CDR3 bases are TGCGCCAGCAGCTTGGAGACACAAAATTCACCCCTCCACTTT. Its translation: CASSLETQNSPLHF.

The chain couples TRBV15 to TRBJ2-1, with 9 positions matching TRBD2. CDR3 length equals 16 residues. The V segment lost 1 base and the J segment 7 bases; nucleotides outside the gene matches: 8. Germline V gene lookup returns CDR1 LNHNV and CDR2 YYDKDF (reference sequence). The CDR3 reads CATSRGGGRAENEQFF. CDR3 DNA sequence: TGTGCCACCAGCAGAGGTGGCGGGAGGGCAGAAAATGAGCAGTTCTTC.

This chain uses TRBV5-4 with TRBJ2-5; 7 nucleotides align to TRBD2. This CDR3 contains 15 residues. CDR1 and CDR2 (germline): SGHNT, YYREEE (reference sequence). Unmatched junction bases numbered 6, after V lost 3 bases and J lost 1 base. CDR3 DNA: TGTGCCAGCAGCTCATCCGGGACTACCCAAGAGACCCAGTACTTC. Amino acids: CASSSSGTTQETQYF.

The chain carries TRBV5-4 and TRBJ1-1; D gene uncertain. The ends were cut back, 0 bases at V and 4 bases at J, with 13 bases in the middle. Germline CDR1 and CDR2: SGHNT and YYREEE (reference sequence). The length of the CDR3 is 15 residues. CDR3 in amino acids: CASSLVHSRGTEAFF. In nucleotides, the CDR3 is TGTGCCAGCAGCTTGGTCCATTCCCGGGGCACTGAAGCTTTCTTT.

The rearrangement joins TRBV10-2 to TRBJ1-5; D is undetermined. CDR3 length equals 12 residues. In germline, CDR1 is WSHSY, CDR2 SAAADI. The ends were cut back, 0 bases at V and 7 bases at J, with 4 bases in the middle. CDR3 sequence: CASSESRQPQHF. The CDR3 nucleotides are TGCGCCAGCAGTGAGTCGAGGCAGCCCCAGCATTTT.

The sample holds one count of this clone. The V call is TRBV11-2, the J call TRBJ2-1; 9 bases map to TRBD2. Germline assignment: CDR1 SGHAT and CDR2 FQNNGV. The CDR3 runs to 15 residues. V was pared by 5 bases and J by 9 bases, with 11 bases of the junction left unmatched. The CDR3 reads CASSVVAGGPGEQFF. Here the CDR3 DNA reads TGTGCCAGCAGCGTAGTGGCGGGGGGGCCCGGTGAGCAGTTCTTC.

This sequence joins TRBV5-1 and TRBJ1-2; 9 nucleotides match TRBD1. In germline, CDR1 is SGHRS, CDR2 YFSETQ. The CDR3 has 16 amino acids. With 0 bases clipped from V and 5 bases from J, the junction kept 8 bases outside the gene matches. The CDR3, as DNA: TGCGCCAGCAGCTTGGTCTCTGGGACAGGGATATATGGCTACACCTTC. This encodes CASSLVSGTGIYGYTF.

V and J are TRBV18 and TRBJ1-2; possibly TRBD1 for D (6 bases). This CDR3 is 16 amino acids long. The V gene's germline CDR1 is KGHSH and CDR2 LQKENI. Trimming stripped 0 bases from V and 3 bases from J, with 14 bases between. The CDR3 sequence: CASSPPNREGDYGYTF. CDR3 coding DNA: TGTGCCAGCTCACCACCCAACAGGGAGGGTGACTATGGCTACACCTTC. Full variable domain (missing parts from reference TRBV18 and TRBJ1-2): NAGVMQNPRHLVRRRGQEARLRCSPMKGHSHVYWYRQLPEEGLKFMVYLQKENIIDESGMPKERFSAEFPKEGPSILRIQQVVRGDSAAYFCASSPPNREGDYGYTFGSGTRLTVV.

CDR3 loop: CASQTVLNSPLHF. CDR3 sequence (DNA): TGTGCCTCACAGACAGTCTTAAATTCACCCCTCCACTTT. V usage is TRBV19 and J usage is TRBJ1-6; possibly TRBD1 for D (5 bases). The germline V gene has CDR1 LNHDA and CDR2 SQIVND (reference sequence). V lost 11 bases and J lost 7, with 15 bases in between. The CDR3 is 13 amino acids.

This chain joins TRBV19 and TRBJ2-2; 11 nucleotides agree with TRBD2. The V segment lost 6 bases and the J segment 6 bases; nucleotides outside the gene matches: 18. CDR3 size: 19 residues. Germline CDR1 reads LNHDA; CDR2 reads SQIVND (reference sequence). DNA of the CDR3: TGTGCCAGTAGCAAGAGGTGGGGTAGCGGGAGGGCCGTGGCCGGGGAGCTGTTTTTT. Translation: CASSKRWGSGRAVAGELFF.

The chain uses TRBV18 and TRBJ2-3, with TRBD2 matching over 12 bases. Germline CDR1 is KGHSH and CDR2 is LQKENI. The CDR3 has 15 amino acids. Trimming cost V 5 bases and J 4 bases; bases outside gene matches: 4. This CDR3 is CASSSSSGGADTQYF. Here the CDR3 DNA reads TGTGCCAGCTCATCCTCTAGCGGGGGGGCAGATACGCAGTATTTT.

The chain employs TRBV7-8 and TRBJ1-1; D unclear. V shed 1 base and J shed 0 bases, with 12 bases lying between them. Germline values: CDR1 SGHVS, CDR2 FQNEAQ. CDR3 size: 16 residues. The CDR3 DNA reads as TGTGCCAGCAGCTTAGAAACAGCCTACATGAACACTGAAGCTTTCTTT. Amino acids: CASSLETAYMNTEAFF.

In its sample, this clone was seen once. The chain has TRBV13 and TRBJ2-2, with D maybe TRBD2 (6 bases). Per the germline V gene, CDR1 is PRHDT and CDR2 is FYEKMQ (reference sequence). The V end was cut by 0 bases, the J end by 5 bases, with 7 bases between. CDR3 size: 14 residues. The CDR3 region has the DNA TGTGCCAGCAGCTTAGGCGGACTAACCGGGGAGCTGTTTTTT. Protein sequence: CASSLGGLTGELFF.

The chain combines TRBV27 with TRBJ2-7, with TRBD2 identical over 12 bases. The germline V gene encodes CDR1 MNHEY and CDR2 SMNVEV (reference sequence). V shed 2 bases and J 5 bases; nucleotides not matched to a gene: 22. This CDR3 has 21 amino acids. CDR3 nucleotides: TGTGCCAGCAGTTTAGACAGGGGACGGCTAGTCCTAGCGGGGGGGCGGCACGAGCAGTACGTC. Translating it yields CASSLDRGRLVLAGGRHEQYV.

This clone was picked up a small number of times. This chain uses TRBV21-1 with TRBJ1-6. TRBV21-1 is tagged as a pseudogene. This CDR3 is 16 amino acids long. CDR3 amino acids: CASRLLAGGLNSPLHF. CDR3 nucleotide sequence: TGTGCCAGCAGACTCCTGGCGGGAGGGCTTAATTCACCCCTCCACTTT.